The sample holds many counts of the clone carrying this T cell receptor beta chain. Its antigen is not identified. The template was RNA from unsorted bulk tissue. The V gene's germline CDR1 is MNHEY and CDR2 SVGAGI. V gave up 5 bases and J gave up 2 bases; unmatched junction bases: 6. This CDR3 has 16 amino acids. The data derive from a study of tumor and adjacent non-tumor tissue in lung cancer. About the study: Aged about 31 to 80 years, patients included about 11 men and 5 women with stage I to III disease. On average, productive TCRbeta reads reached roughly 3.9 million per sample.

Three rounds of nested PCR, following a modified ARM-PCR protocol, produced the TCRbeta library. MiXCR was run by TCRdb on the multiplex PCR reads, yielding one entry per CDR3 protein. The table shows about 120,000 distinct CDR3 sequences, with 84% occurring only once. Whole-study results and caveats: Compared with tumor, normal lung showed significantly lower TCR diversity.

The chain uses TRBV6-5 and TRBJ1-6; TRBD1 aligns across 7 bases. The clonotype was recovered from a man in his 70s with non-small cell lung cancer. What was sequenced was lung tumor tissue. The CDR3 protein is CASSDRVGTYNSPLHF. As DNA, the CDR3 is TGTGCCAGCAGTGACAGGGTGGGCACCTATAATTCACCCCTCCACTTT.